This T cell receptor beta chain was observed in a study of identical twins listed by TCRdb under 2016. Some background on the complete study: To test whether fetal clonotypes persist, the study used deep sequencing on TCR alpha and beta repertoires from monozygotic twins, unrelated adults of various ages, and cord blood. Replicate twin experiments were performed at different times using different library preparation protocols to rule out contamination. General findings and caveats noted by the study authors: In beta out-of-frame sequences, excess twin sharing was weaker, because having fewer shared sequences lowered the signal-to-noise ratio. Abundant cord blood beta clonotypes carried fewer insertions; young adult naive repertoires showed a weaker similar trend, while memory repertoires showed none. Invariant T cells such as MAIT and iNKT could partly confound zero-insertion analyses, though diverse VJ usage argued against this for most clonotypes. Compared with coincidental sharing between unrelated individuals, out-of-frame TCR alpha sequences shared between twins showed an excess of sequences with low generation probability. Conclusions relied on cross-sectional statistical analysis, since the same donors could not be followed over many years. Out-of-frame TCR alpha sharing in monozygotic twins was systematically underestimated by recombination models, whereas sharing between unrelated individuals was in agreement with the recombination models.

Library prep was done by 5' RACE. Sequenced on an Illumina HiSeq 2000. A universal primer binding site was added through template switching, and the final cDNA carried a unique molecular identifier so that TCR cDNA molecules could be counted accurately. Specific primers in the conserved constant-segment region were used to synthesize first-strand cDNA for the TCR alpha and beta chains. To control for contamination, every cDNA library was double barcoded, receiving both a SMART-Mk sample barcode and Illumina barcodes. Two successive PCR steps introduced TruSeq adapter sequences along with Illumina sample barcodes. TCR alpha and beta cDNA libraries were sequenced on the Illumina HiSeq platform with custom primers. In the source study's methods: Unique molecular identifiers were extracted from raw reads with MiGEC, and CDR3 positions were determined with MiXCR. Recombination models were inferred per individual with the repgenHMM and IGoR tools using an EM algorithm. The analysis of shared clonotypes was done with the tcR package in R, with sharing normalized by the product of cloneset sizes. To study raw recombination free of thymic and clonal selection effects, out-of-frame nonproductive sequences were analyzed. TCRdb passed the public sequencing reads through fastp at Q25 and MiXCR, retaining productive beta sequences. Rows merge per CDR3 protein into single entries with the most common DNA and genes. The V and J calls shown here were made by TCRdb, not taken from the authors' results. This sample is represented by about 290,000 distinct CDR3 sequences; roughly 10% of them were singletons. The ten biggest clones cover about 7.1% of the sample.

Only healthy Caucasian donors were included. The twin cohort consisted of three pairs of female monozygotic twins, all aged about 18 to 30 years. Positive isolation kits from Invitrogen were used to isolate the CD4+ and CD8+ T cell populations. In the germline V gene (reference sequence), CDR1 corresponds to MNHEY and CDR2 to SMNVEV. V was cut back by 10 bases and J by 4 bases, leaving a gap of 10 bases between them. From the cysteine up to the phenylalanine, the CDR3 has a length of 11 residues. Here the CDR3 DNA is all that survives: 33 bases in frame from base 1. This clonotype has ten or more counts. The antigen it binds to is not known. Base qualities were left out, and no much larger clone turns up one base away. The same specimen was also included in a second study, on yellow fever vaccine responses in identical twins. In that second paper, the authors write: According to the authors, in identical twins the way T cells responded to vaccination appeared partly convergent and partly personalized. In identical twins, the study followed T cell clones that responded to the vaccine with precision.

Sequences were obtained from CD8+ T cells sorted from blood. The rearrangement joined TRBV27 to TRBJ2-5; the D gene is perhaps TRBD1 or TRBD2, each of them matching over 6 bases. This TCR was recovered from a young woman in good health. CDR3 loop: CATRGGETQYF. The sequenced DNA is TGTGCCACCAGGGGAGGAGAGACCCAGTACTTC.